This TCR beta chain is drawn from a study of T cell responses to AZD1222 COVID-19 vaccine. General study results and limits: Unmutated variant regions are reportedly the target of nearly half of TCRs that are spike-specific. Spike-specific TCR breadth and depth both grew after two AZD1222 doses. Donors were chiefly white British, with a greater number of females, and clonal diversity was perhaps underestimated. Repertoires were collected only later (after the peak T cell response had occurred).

Remarks on this clone: The target antigen is unknown.

V lost 0 bases, J lost 3 bases, and 15 bases lay in between. The germline V gene has CDR1 SGHVS and CDR2 FQNEAQ. This CDR3 is built from 17 residues. The repertoire was sequenced with immunoSEQ multiplex PCR; TCRdb's copy has only in-frame clones and lacks some. The sample includes about 110,000 clones, under 95% of them seen just once. The origin of this receptor is an adult in good health. The specimen was peripheral blood, collected on day 0 of AZD1222 vaccination. The chain combines TRBV7-8 with TRBJ1-5, with D perhaps TRBD1 (6 bases). CDR3 in DNA: TGTGCCAGCAGCTTAGCCAGGGGCAGGCTCCTCAATCAGCCCCAGCATTTT. It codes for CASSLARGRLLNQPQHF.